The 20 T cell receptor beta chains in this list originate from one sample, sequenced in a study of cytomegalovirus exposure and HLA in healthy donors. The PCR employed 60 Vbeta primers together with 13 Jbeta primers. Clones were read by immunoSEQ multiplex PCR, and TCRdb kept only the in-frame ones, dropping some. Counted here are around 300,000 clones, roughly two thirds occurring once; the ten biggest clones make up around 2.3%. The sequencing sample was made of PBMCs. Receptors originate from a female donor in good health and CMV-seronegative.

This chain joins TRBV5-1 and TRBJ2-7; TRBD2 aligns across 9 bases. Germline V gene data show CDR1 as SGHRS and CDR2 as YFSETQ. This CDR3 is 15 amino acids long. Trimming removed 0 bases from V and 3 bases from J; junction bases left unmatched: 4. This CDR3 is CASSLGGLAHYEQYF. CDR3 in DNA: TGCGCCAGCAGCTTGGGGGGACTAGCCCACTACGAGCAGTACTTC.

This sequence joins TRBV10-3 and TRBJ2-1; the D gene is possibly TRBD1 (6 bases). This CDR3 comprises 17 residues. The germline V and J ends were trimmed by 0 bases and 0 bases, with 12 bases remaining between them. Germline V gene data show CDR1 as ENHRY and CDR2 as SYGVKD. DNA for the CDR3: TGTGCCATCAGTGAGTCGTTAATAGGGGGCTCCTACAATGAGCAGTTCTTC. Amino acids: CAISESLIGGSYNEQFF.

This chain connects TRBV7-2 to TRBJ1-1; D uncertain. Germline CDR1 and CDR2: SGHTA and FQGNSA. V was pared by 2 bases and J by 4 bases, with 11 bases between. CDR3 length: 14 amino acids. CDR3 DNA: TGTGCCAGCAGCTTATCAATCCGAGGCACTGAAGCTTTCTTT. This encodes CASSLSIRGTEAFF.

In its sample, this clone was seen a few times. This sequence joins TRBV5-6 and TRBJ2-3; tentative D call: TRBD2 (5 bases). This CDR3 contains 14 residues. Trimming pared 0 bases from V and 2 bases from J, leaving 7 bases between. From germline, CDR1 is SGHDT and CDR2 YYEEEE. The CDR3 DNA sequence: TGTGCCAGCAGCTTGGCCGGGAACACAGATACGCAGTATTTT. This sequence encodes CASSLAGNTDTQYF.

The V and J genes are TRBV5-4 and TRBJ2-7; D may be TRBD2 (6 bases). The germline V gene has CDR1 SGHNT and CDR2 YYREEE (reference sequence). V shed 3 bases and J shed 0 bases, with 7 bases lying between them. The CDR3 spans 13 residues. The CDR3 loop is CASSWDSSYEQYF. The CDR3 coding sequence is TGTGCCAGCAGCTGGGACTCCTCCTACGAGCAGTACTTC.

This clone was observed a few times. The chain joins TRBV2 to TRBJ2-3; D uncertain. Germline V gene sequence: CDR1 SNHLY, CDR2 FYNNEI. There are 14 residues in the CDR3. Trimming stripped 4 bases from V and 1 base from J, with 9 bases between. The CDR3 nucleotides read TGTGCCAGCAGTGTGGCGGCTCGCACAGATACGCAGTATTTT. The encoded protein is CASSVAARTDTQYF. Filled out from reference TRBV2 and TRBJ2-3, the complete variable domain reads EPEVTQTPSHQVTQMGQEVILRCVPISNHLYFYWYRQILGQKVEFLVSFYNNEISEKSEIFDDQFSVERPDGSNFTLKIRSTKLEDSAMYFCASSVAARTDTQYFGPGTRLTVL.

V gene TRBV29-1 combines with J gene TRBJ2-5, with 9 nucleotides matching TRBD1. V was pared by 7 bases and J by 5 bases, with 5 bases of the junction left unmatched. Looked up from germline, CDR1 is SQVTM and CDR2 is ANQGSEA. The CDR3 contains 12 residues. CDR3 sequence reads: CSAGTGWETQYF. The CDR3 DNA reads TGCAGCGCCGGGACAGGGTGGGAGACCCAGTACTTC.

Notes on this clone: The sample contains more than one DNA sequence encoding this CDR3. The chain uses TRBV7-8 and TRBJ1-4; possibly TRBD1 for D (5 bases). The V gene lost 4 bases and the J gene lost 7 bases, with 16 bases spanning the gap. Germline V lookup: CDR1 SGHVS, CDR2 FQNEAQ. The CDR3 has 15 amino acids. CDR3 DNA sequence: TGTGCCAGCAGCTACGACAGTACTATAGGTGAAAAACTGTTTTTT. Its protein is CASSYDSTIGEKLFF.

Only a few counts were recorded for this clone. The chain links TRBV15 to TRBJ2-7; D is possibly TRBD1 (9 bases). There are 15 residues in the CDR3. CDR1 and CDR2 (germline): LNHNV, YYDKDF (reference sequence). The ends were cut back, 3 bases at V and 3 bases at J, with 15 bases in the middle. CDR3 bases: TGTGCCACCAGCAGTAGCGGGACAGGGCGCTACGAGCAGTACTTC. Translated: CATSSSGTGRYEQYF. The complete variable domain, with remaining parts taken from reference TRBV15 and TRBJ2-7, reads DAMVIQNPRYQVTQFGKPVTLSCSQTLNHNVMYWYQQKSSQAPKLLFHYYDKDFNNEADTPDNFQSRRPNTSFCFLDIRSPGLGDTAMYLCATSSSGTGRYEQYFGPGTRLTVT.

On this clone: The same CDR3 also results from other DNA sequences found in this sample. The genes are TRBV7-9 and TRBJ2-1; 15 bases fit TRBD2. CDR3 length: 17 amino acids. Trimming cost V 3 bases and J 3 bases; bases outside gene matches: 3. Germline CDR1 is SEHNR and CDR2 is FQNEAQ (reference sequence). The CDR3 DNA reads as TGTGCCAGCAGCTTTGGACTAGCGGGAGGGGTCTACAATGAGCAGTTCTTC. Its protein product is CASSFGLAGGVYNEQFF.

This clone was observed a handful of times. J is TRBJ1-1 and V is TRBV4-1; D is unresolved. Germline assignment: CDR1 MGHRA and CDR2 YSYEKL. The germline V and J ends were trimmed by 2 bases and 3 bases, with 10 bases remaining between them. This CDR3 spans 14 amino acids. The CDR3 nucleotides are TGCGCCAGCAGCCAACCCCATCGGGACACTGAAGCTTTCTTT. It specifies CASSQPHRDTEAFF.

In this sample, this clone turned up once. The CDR3 here is CASSLAGGLVTGELFF. In DNA form, the CDR3 reads TGTGCCAGCAGCTTAGCGGGAGGGCTGGTTACCGGGGAGCTGTTTTTT. The genes are TRBV7-8 and TRBJ2-2, with TRBD2 matching over 7 bases. CDR1 and CDR2 from the germline V gene are SGHVS and FQNEAQ. There are 16 residues in the CDR3. With V trimmed by 0 bases and J by 5 bases, 6 bases remained unmatched.

The chain uses TRBV6-5 and TRBJ1-2, with 7 bases fitting TRBD1. Looked up from germline, CDR1 is MNHEY and CDR2 is SVGAGI. Unmatched junction bases numbered 9, after V lost 0 bases and J lost 5 bases. The CDR3 is 16 residues long. The CDR3 protein is CASSYSIAGQSYGYTF. The DNA for the CDR3 is TGTGCCAGCAGTTACTCGATTGCGGGACAGAGTTATGGCTACACCTTC.

This clone appeared a few times. This chain joins TRBV19 and TRBJ2-3, with D possibly TRBD2 on 6 matching bases. CDR1 and CDR2 from the germline V gene are LNHDA and SQIVND (reference sequence). Trimming removed 6 bases from V and 2 bases from J, with 15 bases in between. This CDR3 is 15 amino acids long. CDR3 region: CASSPGRDLTDTQYF. In nucleotides, the CDR3 is TGTGCCAGTAGCCCGGGGCGGGATCTCACAGATACGCAGTATTTT. Complete variable domain (other parts from reference TRBV19 and TRBJ2-3): DGGITQSPKYLFRKEGQNVTLSCEQNLNHDAMYWYRQDPGQGLRLIYYSQIVNDFQKGDIAEGYSVSREKKESFPLTVTSAQKNPTAFYLCASSPGRDLTDTQYFGPGTRLTVL.

The CDR3 loop reads CAWSARTSTKETQYF. The CDR3 DNA sequence: TGTGCCTGGAGTGCCCGGACTAGTACTAAAGAGACCCAGTACTTC. V is TRBV30 and J is TRBJ2-5; 7 bases are shared with TRBD2. The CDR3 length is 15 residues. Germline V gives CDR1 GTSNPN, CDR2 SVGIG (reference sequence). Trimming cost V 1 base and J 3 bases; bases outside gene matches: 8. Full variable domain (outside the CDR3, taken from reference TRBV30 and TRBJ2-5): SQTIHQWPATLVQPVGSPLSLECTVEGTSNPNLYWYRQAAGRGLQLLFYSVGIGQISSEVPQNLSASRPQDRQFILSSKKLLLSDSGFYLCAWSARTSTKETQYFGPGTRLLVL.

V usage is TRBV11-3 and J usage is TRBJ2-5; 14 bases are shared with TRBD2. The CDR3 sequence is 16 residues long. J lost 5 bases, V lost 4 bases, and 6 bases had no gene match. Germline V gene lookup returns CDR1 SGHNT and CDR2 YENEEA. In DNA, the CDR3 is TGTGCCAGCAGCTCGGGACTAGCGGGAGTCAGCGAGACCCAGTACTTC. It yields the protein CASSSGLAGVSETQYF.

The V call is TRBV4-1, the J call TRBJ1-1, with 7 bases identical to TRBD1. The CDR3 totals 14 residues. Germline CDR1 reads MGHRA; CDR2 reads YSYEKL. V lost 3 bases and J lost 5; bases outside the gene matches: 6. CDR3 DNA sequence: TGCGCCAGCAGCCATCTGACAGGGTGGACTGAAGCTTTCTTT. Encoded protein: CASSHLTGWTEAFF.

The sample holds one count of this clone. The chain combines TRBV4-1 with TRBJ1-5, with D tentatively TRBD1 (5 bases). This CDR3 spans 18 amino acids. With 1 base removed from V and 1 base from J, the gap between germline ends came to 17 bases. The V gene's germline CDR1 is MGHRA and CDR2 YSYEKL. CDR3 in DNA: TGCGCCAGCAGCCAAGGATTCGGGGGGATTGGGAGCAATCAGCCCCAGCATTTT. It specifies CASSQGFGGIGSNQPQHF.

This clone has only a few counts. The chain joins TRBV6-4 to TRBJ1-2, with 8 bases aligning to TRBD1. The CDR3 has 14 residues. Per the germline V gene, CDR1 is MRHNA and CDR2 is SNTAGT. The V and J ends lost 3 bases and 4 bases, in that order; junction bases with no gene match: 4. CDR3 region: CASSDSDRGYGYTF. In DNA form, the CDR3 reads TGTGCCAGCAGTGATTCCGACAGGGGCTATGGCTACACCTTC.

The chain couples TRBV6-5 to TRBJ2-1, with TRBD2 matching over 9 bases. Looked up from germline, CDR1 is MNHEY and CDR2 is SVGAGI. Unmatched junction bases numbered 11, after V lost 2 bases and J lost 12 bases. CDR3 length: 15 amino acids. CDR3 amino acids: CASSYSLGGRAVQFF. The CDR3 DNA reads as TGTGCCAGCAGTTACAGTTTGGGCGGGAGGGCGGTGCAGTTCTTC.